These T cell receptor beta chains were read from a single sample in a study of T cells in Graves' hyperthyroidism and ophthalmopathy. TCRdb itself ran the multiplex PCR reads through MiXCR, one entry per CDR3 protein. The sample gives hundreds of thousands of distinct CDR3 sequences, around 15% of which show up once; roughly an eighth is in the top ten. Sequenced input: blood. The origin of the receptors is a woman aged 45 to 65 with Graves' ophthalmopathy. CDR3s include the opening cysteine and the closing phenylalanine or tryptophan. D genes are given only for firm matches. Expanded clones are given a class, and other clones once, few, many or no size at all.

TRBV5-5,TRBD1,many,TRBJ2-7,CASSFIRDSNTYEQYF,TGTGCCAGCAGCTTCATCCGGGACAGCAATACCTACGAGCAGTACTTC
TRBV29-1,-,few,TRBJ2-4,CSVEVLAKNIQYF,TGCAGCGTTGAGGTGCTAGCCAAAAACATTCAGTACTTC
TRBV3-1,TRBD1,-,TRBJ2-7,CASSQRGDRVTYEQYF,TGTGCCAGCAGCCAAAGAGGGGACAGGGTAACCTACGAGCAGTACTTC
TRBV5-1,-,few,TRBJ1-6,CASTQDAPNSPLHF,TGCGCCAGCACACAGGACGCCCCCAATTCACCCCTCCACTTT
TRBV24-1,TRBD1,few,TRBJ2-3,CATSGLPGQGTDTQYF,TGTGCCACCAGTGGTCTACCGGGACAGGGCACAGATACGCAGTATTTT
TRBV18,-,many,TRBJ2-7,CASSPREFKGNEQYF,TGTGCCAGCTCACCCAGGGAATTTAAGGGGAACGAGCAGTACTTC
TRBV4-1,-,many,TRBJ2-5,CASSQGNRGETQYF,TGCGCCAGCAGCCAAGGGAACCGGGGAGAGACCCAGTACTTC
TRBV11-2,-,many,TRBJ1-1,CASSLVGQRPYTEAFF,TGTGCCAGCAGCTTAGTAGGACAGCGACCCTACACTGAAGCTTTCTTT
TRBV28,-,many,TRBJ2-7,CASSLRWDEQYF,TGTGCCAGCAGTTTAAGGTGGGACGAGCAGTACTTC
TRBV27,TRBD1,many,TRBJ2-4,CASSPTGKGNIQYF,TGTGCCAGCAGTCCGACAGGGAAGGGGAACATTCAGTACTTC
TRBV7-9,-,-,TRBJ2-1,CASSVRASSYNEQFF,TGTGCCAGCAGCGTCAGGGCCAGCTCCTACAATGAGCAGTTCTTC
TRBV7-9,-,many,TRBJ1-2,CASSFQGPRDGYTF,TGTGCCAGCAGCTTTCAGGGCCCAAGAGATGGCTACACCTTC
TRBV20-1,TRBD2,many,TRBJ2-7,CSARGGGTYEQYF,TGCAGTGCTAGGGGGGGGGGGACCTACGAGCAGTACTTC
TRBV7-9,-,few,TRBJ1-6,CASSLVGPGDRKNSPLHF,TGTGCCAGCAGCTTAGTGGGTCCGGGTGACAGGAAGAATTCACCCCTCCACTTT
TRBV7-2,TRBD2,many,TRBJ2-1,CASSPGTTLSSYNEQFF,TGTGCCAGCAGCCCCGGGACTACCCTCTCATCATACAATGAGCAGTTCTTC
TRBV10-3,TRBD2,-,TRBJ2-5,CAISATSGRAAETQYF,TGTGCCATCAGTGCTACTAGCGGGAGGGCCGCAGAGACCCAGTACTTC
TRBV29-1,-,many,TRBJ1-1,CSVAGTFDTEAFF,TGCAGCGTAGCCGGGACATTCGACACTGAAGCTTTCTTT
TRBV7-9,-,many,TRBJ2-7,CASSLVVGGEQYF,TGTGCCAGCAGCTTAGTGGTCGGTGGCGAGCAGTACTTC
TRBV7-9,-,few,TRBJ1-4,CASSSPRQQGGKLFF,TGTGCCAGCAGCTCACCCAGACAACAGGGCGGAAAACTGTTTTTT
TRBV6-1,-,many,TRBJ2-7,CASQLRGSAYEQYF,TGTGCCAGCCAACTCAGGGGCTCTGCCTACGAGCAGTACTTC
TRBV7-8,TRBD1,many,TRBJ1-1,CASSLNRGQAFF,TGTGCCAGCAGCTTAAACAGGGGGCAAGCTTTCTTT
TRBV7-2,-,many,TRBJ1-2,CASSYDRNYGYTF,TGTGCCAGCAGCTATGACAGAAACTATGGCTACACCTTC
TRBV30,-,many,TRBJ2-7,CAWRSASYEQYF,TGTGCCTGGAGGTCGGCTTCCTACGAGCAGTACTTC
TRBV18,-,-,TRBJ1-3,CASSPIQVSSSGNTIYF,TGTGCCAGCTCACCAATCCAGGTATCCAGCTCTGGAAACACCATATATTTT
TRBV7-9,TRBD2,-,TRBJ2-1,CASSLSALAGLYNEQFF,TGTGCCAGCAGCTTATCGGCACTAGCGGGCCTTTACAATGAGCAGTTCTTC
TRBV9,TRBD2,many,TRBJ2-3,CASSVGPGERASGTDTQYF,TGTGCCAGCAGCGTAGGTCCAGGGGAGCGCGCTAGCGGGACGGATACGCAGTATTTT
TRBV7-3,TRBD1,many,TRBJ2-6,CASSLRGGRGRGANVLTF,TGTGCCAGCAGCTTAAGAGGTGGCAGGGGGCGTGGGGCCAACGTCCTGACTTTC
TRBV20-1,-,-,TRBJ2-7,CSARSAAFTYEQYF,TGCAGTGCTAGGTCGGCAGCGTTCACCTACGAGCAGTACTTC
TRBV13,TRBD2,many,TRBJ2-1,CASSLVFRAGGIHEQFF,TGTGCCAGCAGCTTAGTGTTCAGAGCGGGAGGGATCCATGAGCAGTTCTTC
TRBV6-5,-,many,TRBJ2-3,CASSYSSNPLTDTQYF,TGTGCCAGCAGTTATAGTAGCAACCCATTAACAGATACGCAGTATTTT
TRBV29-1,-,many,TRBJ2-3,CSVAITSTDTQYF,TGCAGCGTCGCGATTACTAGCACAGATACGCAGTATTTT
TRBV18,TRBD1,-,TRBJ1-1,CASSPVGTGGLTTEAFF,TGTGCCAGCTCACCGGTCGGGACAGGGGGCTTGACCACTGAAGCTTTCTTT
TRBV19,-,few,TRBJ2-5,CASSIRGPLVTQYF,TGTGCCAGTAGTATTAGAGGTCCGTTGGTGACCCAGTACTTC
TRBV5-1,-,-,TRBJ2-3,CASSETGTSTDTQYF,TGCGCCAGCAGCGAGACAGGGACTAGCACAGATACGCAGTATTTT
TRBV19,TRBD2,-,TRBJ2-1,CASSIQREVPNEQFF,TGTGCCAGTAGTATTCAGCGGGAGGTACCCAATGAGCAGTTCTTC
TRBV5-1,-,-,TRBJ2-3,CASSPAAKSTDTQYF,TGCGCCAGCAGCCCCGCGGCCAAAAGCACAGATACGCAGTATTTT
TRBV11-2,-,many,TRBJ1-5,CASSPTTEQPQHF,TGTGCCAGCAGCCCCACCACAGAGCAGCCCCAGCATTTT
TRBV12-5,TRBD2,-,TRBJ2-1,CASGLLAGGSEQFF,TGTGCTAGTGGTCTTTTAGCGGGAGGGAGTGAGCAGTTCTTC
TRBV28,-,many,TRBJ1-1,CASSSGGGYTEAFF,TGTGCCAGCAGTTCCGGCGGTGGGTACACTGAAGCTTTCTTT
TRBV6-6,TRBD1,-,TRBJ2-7,CASSYSAAFRTGHPYEQYF,TGTGCCAGCAGTTACTCCGCCGCTTTCAGGACAGGCCATCCCTACGAGCAGTACTTC